This passage covers 5 T cell receptor beta chains from one sample sequenced in a study of PD-1 blockade in mismatch repair-deficient tumors. Method: immunoSEQ multiplex PCR; TCRdb's copy keeps in-frame clones and lacks some. Among some 100,000 clones, under 90% were seen once, and the ten largest hold about 6.3%. The source material was peripheral blood, sampled approximately 35 weeks after starting pembrolizumab. The source is an adult with mismatch repair-deficient cancer.

The chain combines TRBV14 with TRBJ1-1, with TRBD1 matching 7 bases. The CDR3 extends over 19 amino acids. The germline V gene encodes CDR1 SGHDN and CDR2 FVKESK. V was clipped by 3 bases and J by 0 bases; unmatched bases: 16. This chain's CDR3 is CASSQVPFTGQRMNTEAFF. In nucleotides, the CDR3 is TGTGCCAGCAGCCAGGTTCCATTTACGGGACAGCGGATGAACACTGAAGCTTTCTTT.

The chain has TRBV2 and TRBJ2-3; D remains ambiguous. The germline gives CDR1 SNHLY, CDR2 FYNNEI. The V end lost 1 base, the J end lost 2 bases, and 10 bases lay between the germline ends. The CDR3 is 15 residues long. The CDR3: CASSEVRPLTDTQYF. As DNA, the CDR3 is TGTGCCAGCAGTGAAGTCAGACCACTCACAGATACGCAGTATTTT.

The chain uses TRBV7-9 and TRBJ2-1; D tentatively fits TRBD1 or TRBD2 (7 bases each). Trimming took off 7 bases at V and 8 bases at J, with 21 bases between the two ends. The CDR3 runs to 15 residues. CDR1 SEHNR and CDR2 FQNEAQ come from the germline V gene (reference sequence). CDR3 in amino acids: CASNFREGAQHEQFF. The DNA for the CDR3 is TGTGCCAGCAACTTCAGGGAGGGGGCGCAGCATGAGCAGTTCTTC.

This clone has just a few counts. The chain carries TRBV4-3 and TRBJ1-5; no clear D gene. The CDR3 runs 15 residues. Deletions cut 0 bases from V and 3 bases from J, with 9 bases between. Germline CDR1 is LGHNA and CDR2 is YSLEER. CDR3 protein: CASSQDFQLNQPQHF. DNA of the CDR3: TGCGCCAGCAGCCAAGATTTCCAGCTCAATCAGCCCCAGCATTTT.

V is TRBV5-6 and J is TRBJ2-1; D is unclear. This CDR3 is 14 amino acids long. Germline-derived CDR1 and CDR2 are SGHDT and YYEEEE. Deletions cut 0 bases from V and 5 bases from J, with 9 bases between. DNA of the CDR3: TGTGCCAGCAGCTTGGCCGTGGCAGACAATGAGCAGTTCTTC. It translates to CASSLAVADNEQFF.